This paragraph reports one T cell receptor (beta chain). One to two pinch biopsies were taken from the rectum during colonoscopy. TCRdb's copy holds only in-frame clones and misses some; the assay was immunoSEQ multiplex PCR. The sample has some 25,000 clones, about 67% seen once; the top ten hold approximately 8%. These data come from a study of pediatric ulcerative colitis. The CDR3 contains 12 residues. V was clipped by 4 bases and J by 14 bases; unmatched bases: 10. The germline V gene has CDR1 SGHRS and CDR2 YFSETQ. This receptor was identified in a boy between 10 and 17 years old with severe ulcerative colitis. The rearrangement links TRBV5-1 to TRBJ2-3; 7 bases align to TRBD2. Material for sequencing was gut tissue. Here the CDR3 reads CASSLGRESLYF. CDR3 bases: TGCGCCAGCAGCCTAGGGCGGGAGAGCTTGTATTTT.